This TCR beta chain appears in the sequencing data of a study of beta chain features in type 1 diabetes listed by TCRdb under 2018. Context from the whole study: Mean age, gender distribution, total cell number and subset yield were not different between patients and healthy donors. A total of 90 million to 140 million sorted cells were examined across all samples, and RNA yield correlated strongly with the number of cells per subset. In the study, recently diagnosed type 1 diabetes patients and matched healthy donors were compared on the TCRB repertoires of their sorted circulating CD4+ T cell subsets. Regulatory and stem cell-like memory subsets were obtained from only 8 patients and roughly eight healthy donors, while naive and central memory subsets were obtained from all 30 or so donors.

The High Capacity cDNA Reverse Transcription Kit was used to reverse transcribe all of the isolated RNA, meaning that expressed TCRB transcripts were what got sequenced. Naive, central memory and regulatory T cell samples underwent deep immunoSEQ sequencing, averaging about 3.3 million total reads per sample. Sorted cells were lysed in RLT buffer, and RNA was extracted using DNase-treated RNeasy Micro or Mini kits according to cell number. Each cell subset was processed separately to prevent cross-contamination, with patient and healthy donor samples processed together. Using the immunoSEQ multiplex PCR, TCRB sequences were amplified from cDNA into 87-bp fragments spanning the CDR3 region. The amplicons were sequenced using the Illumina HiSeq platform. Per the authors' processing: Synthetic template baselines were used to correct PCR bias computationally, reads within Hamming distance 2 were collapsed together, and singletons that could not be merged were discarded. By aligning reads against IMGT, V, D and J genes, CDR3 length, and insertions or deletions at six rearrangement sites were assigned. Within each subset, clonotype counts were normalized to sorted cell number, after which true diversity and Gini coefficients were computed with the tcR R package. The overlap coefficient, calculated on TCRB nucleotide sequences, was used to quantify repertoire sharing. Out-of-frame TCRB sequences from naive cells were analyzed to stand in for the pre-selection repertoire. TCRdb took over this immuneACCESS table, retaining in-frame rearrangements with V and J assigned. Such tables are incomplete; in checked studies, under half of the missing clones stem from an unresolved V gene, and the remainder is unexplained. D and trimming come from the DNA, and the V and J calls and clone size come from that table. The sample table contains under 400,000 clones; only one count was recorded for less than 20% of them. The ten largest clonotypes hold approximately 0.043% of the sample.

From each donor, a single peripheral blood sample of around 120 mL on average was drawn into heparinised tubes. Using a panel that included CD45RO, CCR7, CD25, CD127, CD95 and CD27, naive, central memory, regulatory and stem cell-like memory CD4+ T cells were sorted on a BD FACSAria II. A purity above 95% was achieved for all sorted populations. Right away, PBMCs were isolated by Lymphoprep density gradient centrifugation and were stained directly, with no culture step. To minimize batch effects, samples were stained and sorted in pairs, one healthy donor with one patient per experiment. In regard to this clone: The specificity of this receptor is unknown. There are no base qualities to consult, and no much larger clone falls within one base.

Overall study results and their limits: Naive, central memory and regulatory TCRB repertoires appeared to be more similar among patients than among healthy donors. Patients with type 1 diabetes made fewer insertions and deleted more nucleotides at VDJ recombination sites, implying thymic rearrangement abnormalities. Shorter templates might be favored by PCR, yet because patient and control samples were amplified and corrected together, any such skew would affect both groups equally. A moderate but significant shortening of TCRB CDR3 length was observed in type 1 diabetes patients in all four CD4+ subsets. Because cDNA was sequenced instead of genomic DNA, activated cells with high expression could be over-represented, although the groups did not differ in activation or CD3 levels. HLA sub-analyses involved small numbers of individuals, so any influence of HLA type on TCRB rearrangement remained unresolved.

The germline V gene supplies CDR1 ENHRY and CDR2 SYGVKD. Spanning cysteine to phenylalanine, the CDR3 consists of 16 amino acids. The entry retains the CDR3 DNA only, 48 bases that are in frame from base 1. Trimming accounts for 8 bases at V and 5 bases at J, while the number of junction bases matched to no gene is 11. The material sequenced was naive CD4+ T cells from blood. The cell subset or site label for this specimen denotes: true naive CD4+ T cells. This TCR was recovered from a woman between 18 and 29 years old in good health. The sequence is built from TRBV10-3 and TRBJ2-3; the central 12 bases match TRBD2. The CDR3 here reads CAIAETSGRKGDTQYF. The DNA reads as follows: TGTGCCATCGCGGAGACTAGCGGGAGAAAGGGAGATACGCAGTATTTT.